The next 2 T cell receptor beta chains were all read from a single sample in a study of metastatic and nonmetastatic thyroid tumors. TCRdb re-clonotyped the PCR reads through MiXCR. The sample records just under 20,000 clones, 35% to 40% being singletons. Not a single patient had been given any form of treatment at any point before undergoing thyroid surgery. The sequencing input was tumor tissue. These receptors were collected from a female donor with papillary thyroid cancer or a benign thyroid nodule (not recorded which). Some clones in this sample may be carry-over from other donors' samples.

The chain recombines TRBV7-8 with TRBJ2-1; no reliable D call. V lost 5 bases and J 4 bases, leaving 6 bases between the germline ends. Germline-derived CDR1 and CDR2 are SGHVS and FQNEAQ. CDR3 length equals 12 residues. CDR3: CASSHRYNEQFF. The CDR3 DNA follows: TGTGCCAGCAGCCATAGGTACAATGAGCAGTTCTTC.

The chain joins TRBV6-1 to TRBJ1-2; D is unclear. CDR1 and CDR2 (germline): MNHNS, SASEGT. V lost 6 bases and J 7 bases, leaving 15 bases between the germline ends. The length of the CDR3 is 13 residues. CDR3 DNA: TGTGCCAGCAGGCTACAAACAAGTGGTGGCTACACCTTC. This gives the protein CASRLQTSGGYTF.